The clone carrying this T cell receptor beta chain has only one observation. Antigen specificity is unknown. This sample was included in a study of cytomegalovirus exposure and HLA in healthy donors. Notes on the study in general: Later, TCR association rates were found to vary by HLA locus, highest for DRB1 and lowest for HLA-C. The investigators catalogued 164 TCR beta chains as cytomegalovirus-associated.

V dropped 6 bases and J dropped 8 bases, with 11 bases sitting between them. This CDR3 comprises 11 residues. CDR1 DFQATT and CDR2 SNEGSKA come from the germline V gene (reference sequence). Though nominally healthy at sampling, donors likely had unrecorded immune exposures. Both 60 Vbeta primers and 13 Jbeta primers went into the PCR. The protocol was immunoSEQ multiplex PCR, while the TCRdb copy is restricted to in-frame clones and leaves out a portion. The table lists around 200,000 clones, about 80% of them singletons. This receptor was identified in a woman aged 50 to 60 in good health and CMV-seropositive. V and J are TRBV20-1 and TRBJ1-5; tentative D call: TRBD1 (6 bases). The sequenced material came from PBMCs. The CDR3 region is CSALKGEPQHF. The CDR3 region has the DNA TGCAGTGCCCTAAAGGGGGAGCCCCAGCATTTT.